This T cell receptor beta chain was captured in a study of T cells in Graves' hyperthyroidism and ophthalmopathy. Study-level information: Any treatment followed the collection of peripheral blood at initial diagnosis.

Diagnosis of hyperthyroidism was new in patients aged 18 to 65, and its duration was under 2 months. Uncontrolled infection, other autoimmune disease, pregnancy and lactation each barred patients from inclusion. PBMCs were obtained from 10 ml fresh peripheral blood. This clonotype was found many times. Using RNA transcripts as the source, TCR beta CDR3 regions were amplified. The study used the HTBI primer set for a first-round RT-PCR of the TCR CDR3. In TCRdb, the multiplex PCR reads were re-called with MiXCR into one record per CDR3 protein. The sample includes approximately 620,000 distinct CDR3 sequences, roughly 14% seen only once; the top ten take under 7%. Sequenced sample: blood. The clonotype originates from a woman in her twenties or thirties with Graves' hyperthyroidism that later progressed to Graves' ophthalmopathy.

In nucleotides, the CDR3 is TGTGCCAGCAGTTACCTAGCGGGAGGCCCCTACGAGCAGTACTTC. It encodes CASSYLAGGPYEQYF. This chain links TRBV12-3 or TRBV12-4 with TRBJ2-7; 11 bases are shared with TRBD2. The CDR3 length is 15 residues. Trimming removed 4 bases from V and 2 bases from J; junction bases left unmatched: 4.